Reported below is one T cell receptor (beta chain). The sample is drawn from a study of blood T cell repertoires in COVID-19. Using immunoSEQ multiplex PCR, the repertoire was profiled, and TCRdb retains in-frame clones only, with some absent. The table has around 430,000 clones, more than 75% seen once. CDR3 length: 16 residues. Trimming cost V 5 bases and J 3 bases, with 14 bases left between them. Per germline, CDR1 LNHDA and CDR2 SQIVND (reference sequence). The TCR originated in a woman aged 50 to 60 who had recovered from COVID-19. Sequenced material: PBMCs or T cells enriched from blood (not recorded which). The chain combines TRBV19 with TRBJ1-6, with TRBD1 as a possible D gene (6 bases). CDR3: CASSLRTVGYNSPLHF. The CDR3 DNA follows: TGTGCCAGTAGTTTAAGGACAGTGGGCTATAATTCACCCCTCCACTTT.